The 14 T cell receptor beta chains in this list originate from one sample, sequenced in a study of shared clonotypes between healthy human individuals. The data were produced by immunoSEQ multiplex PCR, yet TCRdb's version contains in-frame clones alone and is incomplete. The sample shows 1 million to 1.2 million clones, 60% to 85% of them seen only once. The sample was memory CD4+ T cells from PBMCs. Subset meaning: CD45RA-negative fraction. Every receptor here comes from a man between 18 and 29 years old in good health. Some clones in this sample may be carry-over from other donors' samples.

The chain employs TRBV15 and TRBJ2-2, with 7 bases lining up with TRBD1. Germline-derived CDR1 and CDR2 are LNHNV and YYDKDF (reference sequence). The length of the CDR3 is 17 residues. J lost 7 bases, V lost 3 bases, and 14 bases had no gene match. CDR3 coding DNA: TGTGCCACCAGCAGGGCGACCCGGACAGCAGGGGGCGGGGAGCTGTTTTTT. It is translated as CATSRATRTAGGGELFF.

This clone showed up just once. This chain links TRBV14 with TRBJ2-7; 9 bases map to TRBD2. The CDR3 loop spans 14 amino acids. CDR1 SGHDN and CDR2 FVKESK come from the germline V gene. V trimming: 2 bases; J trimming: 8 bases; junction bases outside the gene matches: 7. The CDR3 sequence is CASSQPGLAKQQYF. The CDR3 DNA reads TGTGCCAGCAGCCAACCCGGACTAGCGAAGCAGCAGTACTTC. Full variable domain (outside the CDR3, taken from reference TRBV14 and TRBJ2-7): EAGVTQFPSHSVIEKGQTVTLRCDPISGHDNLYWYRRVMGKEIKFLLHFVKESKQDESGMPNNRFLAERTGGTYSTLKVQPAELEDSGVYFCASSQPGLAKQQYFGPGTRLTVT.

V usage is TRBV5-1 and J usage is TRBJ2-5; D call uncertain. Germline V CDR1 and CDR2: SGHRS, YFSETQ. V shed 1 base and J shed 5 bases, with 21 bases lying between them. This CDR3 has 17 amino acids. CDR3 sequence (DNA): TGCGCCAGCAGCTTGTCATCAGGATACGTACGAGACGAGACCCAGTACTTC. Its translation: CASSLSSGYVRDETQYF.

With respect to this clone: Other DNA sequences of this sample code for an identical CDR3. Written as DNA, the CDR3 is TGTGCCAGCAGCCGACAGGGGGCTTACGAGCAGTACTTC. Its translation is CASSRQGAYEQYF. V is TRBV7-6 and J is TRBJ2-7; 10 nucleotides line up with TRBD1. J was trimmed by 4 bases and V by 5 bases; bases with no gene match: 2. This CDR3 contains 13 residues. Germline assignment: CDR1 SGHVS and CDR2 FNYEAQ.

This chain uses TRBV6-5 with TRBJ1-1; D might be TRBD1 (5 bases). The CDR3 is 15 residues long. Between the trimmed V and J ends, which lost 9 bases and 1 base, there was a span of 18 bases. The germline V gene encodes CDR1 MNHEY and CDR2 SVGAGI. DNA for the CDR3: TGTGCCAGTCGGGGCGGCCCTGGGCGGAACACTGAAGCTTTCTTT. This translates into CASRGGPGRNTEAFF.

There are many counts of this clone. The same CDR3 can be traced to other DNA sequences in this sample. The chain couples TRBV13 to TRBJ2-7; 12 bases are a match to TRBD2. This CDR3 comprises 15 residues. Trimming at V came to 5 bases and at J to 6 bases, leaving 8 bases not matched to a gene. Germline CDR1 and CDR2: PRHDT and FYEKMQ (reference sequence). The DNA of the CDR3 is TGTGCCAGCAGCCCCCGACTAGCGGGAGAACTCGAGCAGTACTTC. Protein sequence: CASSPRLAGELEQYF.

This clone has a count of ten or more. Additional DNA sequences in this sample encode the identical CDR3. The V gene is TRBV11-2, the J gene TRBJ1-1, with 10 bases lining up with TRBD1. This CDR3 spans 16 amino acids. Germline V CDR1 and CDR2: SGHAT, FQNNGV. The trim removed 0 bases at V and 1 base at J, leaving 2 bases unmatched. Here the CDR3 reads CASSLDRDRGNTEAFF. CDR3 in DNA: TGTGCCAGCAGCTTAGATCGGGACAGGGGGAACACTGAAGCTTTCTTT.

This clone appeared a few times. This rearrangement joins TRBV6-1 to TRBJ2-5; a possible D gene is TRBD1 (6 bases). Germline-derived CDR1 and CDR2 are MNHNS and SASEGT. CDR3 length equals 15 residues. Trimming shortened V by 5 bases and J by 2 bases, and 15 bases separated the two germline ends. CDR3 in amino acids: CASSTMTGSQETQYF. CDR3 sequence (DNA): TGTGCCAGCAGTACGATGACAGGTTCTCAAGAGACCCAGTACTTC.

The genes are TRBV6-1 and TRBJ1-2; TRBD1 matches at 10 bases. The germline V gene has CDR1 MNHNS and CDR2 SASEGT. This CDR3 spans 15 amino acids. Trimming cost V 2 bases and J 7 bases; bases outside gene matches: 7. CDR3 amino acids: CASSEFLGQGSGYTF. The CDR3 nucleotides are TGTGCCAGCAGTGAATTCCTGGGACAGGGGAGTGGCTACACCTTC.

This clone was counted once. This rearrangement joins TRBV5-1 to TRBJ2-3; D is undetermined. The germline V and J ends were trimmed by 5 bases and 6 bases, with 13 bases remaining between them. CDR1 is SGHRS, CDR2 YFSETQ, per germline. The length of the CDR3 is 13 residues. CDR3: CASRQRGSDTQYF. CDR3 sequence (DNA): TGCGCCAGCAGACAAAGAGGTTCGGATACGCAGTATTTT.

This clone was seen only once. The chain carries TRBV11-2 and TRBJ2-7; 9 bases line up with TRBD2. From germline, CDR1 is SGHAT and CDR2 FQNNGV. This CDR3 comprises 15 residues. Trimming removed 5 bases from V and 0 bases from J; junction bases left unmatched: 5. CDR3 DNA: TGTGCCAGCAGCGAGACTAGCGGACGCTCCTACGAGCAGTACTTC. As protein: CASSETSGRSYEQYF.

The chain links TRBV7-8 to TRBJ2-5; 11 nucleotides align to TRBD2. The CDR3 is 15 amino acids. Germline V gene data show CDR1 as SGHVS and CDR2 as FQNEAQ. V lost 3 bases to trimming and J lost 4 bases; unmatched junction nucleotides: 4. The DNA of the CDR3 is TGTGCCAGCAGCTTGTTAGCGGGAGGGGGAGAGACCCAGTACTTC. Translation gives CASSLLAGGGETQYF.

J is TRBJ1-1 and V is TRBV14; 7 nucleotides match TRBD1. V shed 4 bases and J 1 base; nucleotides not matched to a gene: 6. The CDR3 has 15 amino acids. Germline V gene sequence: CDR1 SGHDN, CDR2 FVKESK. CDR3 protein: CASSLRRDRNTEAFF. The CDR3 DNA sequence: TGTGCCAGCAGCCTCCGCCGGGACAGGAACACTGAAGCTTTCTTT.

The V and J genes are TRBV4-3 and TRBJ2-3; TRBD2 might be the D (6 bases). V was shortened by 1 base and J by 2 bases, with 10 bases between the two germline ends. Germline V gene lookup returns CDR1 LGHNA and CDR2 YSLEER. The CDR3 runs to 15 residues. The DNA of the CDR3 is TGCGCCAGCAGCCAAGGGAGGGGAAACACAGATACGCAGTATTTT. Its translation: CASSQGRGNTDTQYF.